These 5 T cell receptor beta chains originate from one sample sequenced in a study of vaccination effects on CD4 cells after COVID-19. Their specific antigens are unknown. Pools of viral peptides were used by the ViraFEST assay to expand antigen-specific CD4+ T cells ahead of sequencing. CD4+ T cells were isolated after nine to ten days of culture. People in the vaccine group had not been infected with SARS-CoV-2 before, and their nucleocapsid antibodies were negative. Here immunoSEQ multiplex PCR was the method, and the copy in TCRdb shows in-frame clones only, minus some. The table shows under 30,000 clones, with about 70% occurring only once. The material sequenced was CD4+ T cells from PBMCs cultured with HCoV-NL63 spike peptides, taken before COVID-19 vaccination. These receptors all stem from a human donor who received a COVID-19 vaccine.

The chain joins TRBV30 to TRBJ2-2, with 7 bases fitting TRBD1. CDR1 is GTSNPN and CDR2 is SVGIG in the germline V gene (reference sequence). Trimming took 8 bases from V and 1 from J; bases not matched to a gene: 7. There are 14 residues in the CDR3. This CDR3 is CARDRAQNTGELFF. The CDR3 coding sequence is TGTGCCCGAGACAGGGCTCAGAACACCGGGGAGCTGTTTTTT.

The chain has TRBV21-1 and TRBJ2-1. TRBV21-1 is noted as a pseudogene. The CDR3 runs to 16 residues. The CDR3 loop reads CASSRVSGGGLNEQFF. The CDR3 region has the DNA TGTGCCAGCAGCAGGGTCTCAGGGGGGGGCTTAAATGAGCAGTTCTTC.

This chain joins TRBV6-5 and TRBJ1-2, with 8 bases lining up with TRBD1. Germline CDR1 and CDR2: MNHEY and SVGAGI. Unmatched junction bases numbered 6, after V lost 2 bases and J lost 4 bases. The CDR3 is 15 residues long. CDR3 loop: CASSYDGTGGYGYTF. The CDR3 coding sequence is TGTGCCAGCAGTTACGATGGGACAGGCGGCTATGGCTACACCTTC.

This rearrangement joins TRBV7-8 to TRBJ1-1; D remains unclear. The CDR3 has 14 amino acids. With 6 bases removed from V and 4 bases from J, the gap between germline ends came to 15 bases. Germline CDR1 SGHVS, CDR2 FQNEAQ. The CDR3 DNA follows: TGTGCCAGCAGTTCAAGGGAGGGTCGCACTGAAGCTTTCTTT. Residues: CASSSREGRTEAFF.

The chain employs TRBV7-9 and TRBJ2-2, with D possibly matching TRBD2 (5 bases). The V end was cut by 7 bases, the J end by 5 bases, with 11 bases between. The CDR3 runs 13 residues. Germline V gene data show CDR1 as SEHNR and CDR2 as FQNEAQ (reference sequence). This CDR3 reads CASTLGGTGELFF. In DNA form, the CDR3 reads TGTGCCAGCACCCTAGGAGGAACCGGGGAGCTGTTTTTT.